There are a few counts of the clone carrying this TCR beta chain. Its antigen is currently unknown. The sample comes from a study of identical twins. Findings of the study overall: Abundant beta clonotypes from cord blood had fewer insertions, unlike memory repertoires, which showed none.

One entry per CDR3 protein, called by TCRdb with MiXCR from the 5' RACE reads. The table shows about 570,000 distinct CDR3 sequences, with 9% to 10% occurring only once. The CDR3 covers 16 residues. Between the trimmed V and J ends, which lost 3 bases and 1 base, there was a span of 14 bases. From germline, CDR1 is MDHEN and CDR2 SYDVKM. All of the donors were Caucasians in good health. This sample was shared with a second study, whose subject was yellow fever vaccine responses in identical twins.

The TCR was taken from a woman younger than 30 in good health. The V gene is TRBV28, the J gene TRBJ2-3, with TRBD2 as a possible D gene (5 bases). Sequencing used PBMCs. This CDR3 is CASSFTGSSRTDTQYF. CDR3 nucleotide sequence: TGTGCCAGCAGTTTCACGGGGAGTTCCCGCACAGATACGCAGTATTTT.